A selection of T cell receptor beta chains follows, all from one sample in a study of cytomegalovirus exposure and HLA in healthy donors. This table comes from immunoSEQ multiplex PCR, and its TCRdb copy is limited to in-frame clones, with some not included. The repertoire holds tens of thousands of clones, with approximately 80% as singletons. The sequencing sample was made of PBMCs. These receptors were obtained from a man aged 45 to 65 in good health and CMV-seronegative. Each CDR3 is given with its conserved first and last residue.

V gene: TRBV9; CDR3 protein: CASSVGDTEWQPQHF
V gene: TRBV4-1; CDR3 protein: CASSQGGSGFTDTQYF
V gene: TRBV9; CDR3 protein: CASSASSGPYNEQFF
V gene: TRBV6-1; CDR3 protein: CASRRQALDSYEQYF
V gene: TRBV19; CDR3 protein: CASSIDFGEPTFDNEQFF
V gene: TRBV18; CDR3 protein: CASSPSQGGTEAFF
V gene: TRBV5-4; CDR3 protein: CASSLGGAYSGNTIYF
V gene: TRBV28; CDR3 protein: CASSLEAVGREQYF
V gene: TRBV10-2; CDR3 protein: CASARQGEKLFF
V gene: TRBV5-3; CDR3 protein: CARVLCGTREGTIYF
V gene: TRBV19; CDR3 protein: CASSFQQGNQPQHF
V gene: TRBV27; CDR3 protein: CASRRLNYGYTF
V gene: TRBV5-1; CDR3 protein: CASSLGGGKETQYF
V gene: TRBV2; CDR3 protein: CASSEGGRGANVLTF
V gene: TRBV7-9; CDR3 protein: CASSLLRTGNTEAFF
V gene: TRBV6-4; CDR3 protein: CASSTGQFSSGANVLTF
V gene: TRBV28; CDR3 protein: CASNPRQGANEKLFF
V gene: TRBV5-1; CDR3 protein: CASSSGLGEQFF
V gene: TRBV19; CDR3 protein: CAGRGSDMVGYTF
V gene: TRBV30; CDR3 protein: CAWNKDRDQPQHF
V gene: TRBV19; CDR3 protein: CASSINGGGASRTEAFF
V gene: TRBV11-1; CDR3 protein: CASSLNHIAWGHNEQFF
V gene: TRBV7-9; CDR3 protein: CASSPDIGQGGTDTQYF
V gene: TRBV6-4; CDR3 protein: CASSPTAFNTGELFF
V gene: TRBV15; CDR3 protein: CATSSFRQGVGQPQHF
V gene: TRBV28; CDR3 protein: CASSVAYRSFHGYTF
V gene: TRBV19; CDR3 protein: CASSLQGGGGGELFF
V gene: TRBV7-3; CDR3 protein: CASSSSPFKDTQYF
V gene: TRBV30; CDR3 protein: CAWSSPGLAGVKEYEQFF
V gene: TRBV28; CDR3 protein: CASSLYEENQPQHF
V gene: TRBV29-1; CDR3 protein: CSVSEWGQGLTGELFF
V gene: TRBV7-2; CDR3 protein: CASRPRPGWGYTF
V gene: TRBV28; CDR3 protein: CASLGTTRITGELFF